Each of the 26 T cell receptor beta chains below was sequenced from the same sample in a study of blood T cell repertoires in COVID-19. Using immunoSEQ multiplex PCR, the repertoire was profiled, and TCRdb retains in-frame clones only, with some absent. The repertoire holds 56,000 or so clones, with about 87% as singletons. Sequenced input: peripheral blood. All receptors come from a man aged 50 to 60 with acute or convalescent COVID-19.

The chain links TRBV10-3 to TRBJ2-3; no firm D call. Trimming removed 5 bases at V and 1 base at J, with 19 bases between. The CDR3 is made up of 17 amino acids. CDR1 ENHRY and CDR2 SYGVKD come from the germline V gene. This CDR3 reads CAISTTNGGPRTDTQYF. DNA for the CDR3: TGTGCCATCAGTACCACCAATGGTGGGCCCCGCACAGATACGCAGTATTTT.

This chain uses TRBV14 with TRBJ2-1, with TRBD2 identical over 10 bases. The CDR3 extends over 19 amino acids. Germline V gives CDR1 SGHDN, CDR2 FVKESK. J lost 0 bases, V lost 4 bases, and 12 bases had no gene match. In nucleotides, the CDR3 is TGTGCCAGCAGCCTACGAGCGGGGGGGCCTCTTAGCTCCTACAATGAGCAGTTCTTC. Protein product: CASSLRAGGPLSSYNEQFF.

The CDR3 here is CASLPSGRGEKQPQHF. CDR3 nucleotides: TGTGCCAGCCTTCCATCCGGCAGGGGAGAGAAACAGCCCCAGCATTTT. This chain connects TRBV28 to TRBJ1-5, with a tentative D call TRBD1 (6 bases). Germline loops: CDR1 MDHEN, CDR2 SYDVKM. This CDR3 region has 16 residues. V lost 8 bases and J 7 bases, leaving 24 bases between the germline ends.

The rearrangement uses TRBV5-5 and TRBJ2-7; TRBD1 matches 9 bases. The germline CDR1 and CDR2 sequences are SGHKS and YYEKEE (reference sequence). The CDR3 runs to 14 residues. Trimming at V came to 4 bases and at J to 3 bases, leaving 5 bases not matched to a gene. DNA of the CDR3: TGTGCCAGCAGCCAGGGACAGGGACACTACGAGCAGTACTTC. This sequence encodes CASSQGQGHYEQYF.

The gene calls are TRBV19 and TRBJ1-2; D is unclear. The CDR3 covers 13 residues. Germline values: CDR1 LNHDA, CDR2 SQIVND (reference sequence). V lost 9 bases and J lost 0, with 11 bases in between. The CDR3: CASPWRANYGYTF. The CDR3 nucleotides are TGTGCCAGCCCCTGGAGAGCTAACTATGGCTACACCTTC.

CDR3 residues: CASRAGRETQYF. The DNA of the CDR3 is TGTGCCAGCAGAGCGGGACGGGAGACCCAGTACTTC. V and J are TRBV12-3 or TRBV12-4 and TRBJ2-5; TRBD2 aligns across 7 bases. V shed 6 bases, J shed 5 bases, and the junction held 3 bases outside the gene matches. The CDR3 covers 12 residues.

The V call is TRBV16, the J call TRBJ1-2, with a weak D call TRBD1 (5 bases). V was cut by 4 bases and J by 7 bases, with 19 bases left in between. CDR3 size: 15 residues. CDR1 and CDR2 from the germline V gene are KGHSY and FQNENV. The CDR3 loop is CASSPFGGGSAGYTF. The CDR3 nucleotides are TGTGCCAGCAGCCCATTTGGGGGGGGAAGCGCTGGCTACACCTTC.

The CDR3: CASSLVVPLNTGELFF. CDR3 nucleotides: TGTGCCAGCAGCTTAGTTGTCCCTCTGAACACCGGGGAGCTGTTTTTT. This chain connects TRBV7-8 to TRBJ2-2; D is uncertain. Germline values: CDR1 SGHVS, CDR2 FQNEAQ. The CDR3 length is 16 residues. With 1 base removed from V and 1 base from J, the gap between germline ends came to 10 bases. The variable domain in full, completed from reference TRBV7-8 and TRBJ2-2, reads GAGVSQSPRYKVAKRGQDVALRCDPISGHVSLFWYQQALGQGPEFLTYFQNEAQLDKSGLPSDRFFAERPEGSVSTLKIQRTQQEDSAVYLCASSLVVPLNTGELFFGEGSRLTVL.

This clone was observed a single time. The chain is built from TRBV9 and TRBJ2-2, with D perhaps TRBD2 (6 bases). Trimming shortened V by 5 bases and J by 2 bases, and 16 bases separated the two germline ends. There are 16 residues in the CDR3. Germline CDR1 reads SGDLS; CDR2 reads YYNGEE. Here the CDR3 reads CASSPEGGINTGELFF. The CDR3 bases are TGTGCCAGCAGTCCTGAGGGAGGAATCAACACCGGGGAGCTGTTTTTT.

This sequence joins TRBV28 and TRBJ2-6, with 7 bases that match TRBD2. V shed 3 bases and J 0 bases; nucleotides not matched to a gene: 2. The germline gives CDR1 MDHEN, CDR2 SYDVKM. CDR3 size: 16 residues. CDR3 in DNA: TGTGCCAGCAGTTTTTCGGGGGGCTCTGGGGCCAACGTCCTGACTTTC. This translates into CASSFSGGSGANVLTF.

The V call is TRBV11-3, the J call TRBJ2-7, with D possibly matching TRBD2 (6 bases). Germline V gene lookup returns CDR1 SGHNT and CDR2 YENEEA. Trimming stripped 5 bases from V and 4 bases from J, with 15 bases between. The CDR3 runs 14 residues. This CDR3 is CASSPGVSPYEQYF. The DNA of the CDR3 is TGTGCCAGCAGCCCGGGAGTCTCTCCGTACGAGCAGTACTTC.

The genes are TRBV19 and TRBJ1-2; 12 bases align to TRBD1. Germline V gene data show CDR1 as LNHDA and CDR2 as SQIVND (reference sequence). The CDR3 sequence is 12 residues long. V lost 6 bases, J lost 14 bases, and 7 bases stayed unmatched. This CDR3 is CASRGTGGFATF. The DNA of the CDR3 is TGTGCCAGTAGAGGGACAGGGGGCTTTGCGACCTTC.

V is TRBV30 and J is TRBJ1-6, with 8 bases identical to TRBD1. With 2 bases clipped from V and 0 bases from J, the junction kept 6 bases outside the gene matches. Germline CDR1 reads GTSNPN; CDR2 reads SVGIG (reference sequence). The CDR3 sequence is 17 residues long. The CDR3 DNA sequence: TGTGCCTGGAGTCCCATAGACAGGGGCTCCTATAATTCACCCCTCCACTTT. This sequence encodes CAWSPIDRGSYNSPLHF.

The chain employs TRBV2 and TRBJ2-1; perhaps TRBD2 as D (6 bases). CDR1 is SNHLY, CDR2 FYNNEI, per germline. The CDR3 is 17 amino acids. The germline V and J ends were trimmed by 4 bases and 9 bases, with 25 bases remaining between them. DNA for the CDR3: TGTGCCAGCAGTGTACTCGGAGGGGCCCCTTCCATCGGTGAGCAGTTCTTC. Translation gives CASSVLGGAPSIGEQFF. The entire variable domain, with the rest obtained from reference TRBV2 and TRBJ2-1, is as follows: EPEVTQTPSHQVTQMGQEVILRCVPISNHLYFYWYRQILGQKVEFLVSFYNNEISEKSEIFDDQFSVERPDGSNFTLKIRSTKLEDSAMYFCASSVLGGAPSIGEQFFGPGTRLTVL.

The table lists this clone with a few counts. This sequence joins TRBV13 and TRBJ2-2; D gene unclear. V was pared by 5 bases and J by 3 bases, with 22 bases between. Germline CDR1 PRHDT, CDR2 FYEKMQ (reference sequence). The CDR3 has 18 residues. This chain's CDR3 is CASSQPTSMLSDTGELFF. CDR3 in DNA: TGTGCCAGCAGCCAACCAACTTCAATGCTATCGGACACCGGGGAGCTGTTTTTT.

The chain uses TRBV11-3 and TRBJ2-1; TRBD1 aligns across 9 bases. The CDR3 covers 16 residues. With 5 bases clipped from V and 2 bases from J, the junction kept 7 bases outside the gene matches. The germline CDR1 and CDR2 sequences are SGHNT and YENEEA. The DNA for the CDR3 is TGTGCCAGCAGCCCCTGGGGACAGGGTACCTACAATGAGCAGTTCTTC. Protein product: CASSPWGQGTYNEQFF.

The chain is built from TRBV18 and TRBJ1-2; D unresolved. Trimming cost V 3 bases and J 8 bases, with 16 bases left between them. The CDR3 has 14 amino acids. Germline assignment: CDR1 KGHSH and CDR2 LQKENI. CDR3 region: CASSPRGGAGGYTF. CDR3 in DNA: TGTGCCAGCTCACCGCGGGGAGGCGCCGGCGGCTACACCTTC.

The chain links TRBV28 to TRBJ2-6; no definite D call. The CDR3 length is 16 residues. V dropped 3 bases and J dropped 0 bases, with 9 bases sitting between them. Germline assignment: CDR1 MDHEN and CDR2 SYDVKM. The CDR3 is CASSLGARSGANVLTF. CDR3 coding DNA: TGTGCCAGCAGTTTGGGCGCTCGCTCTGGGGCCAACGTCCTGACTTTC.

About this clone itself: The germline gene is not matched at one end of the junction; a read error may be the cause. The rearrangement links TRBV6-1 to TRBJ1-6; tentatively, D is TRBD1 (5 bases). This CDR3 comprises 16 residues. The germline gives CDR1 MNHNS, CDR2 SASEGT. The DNA of the CDR3 is TGTGCCAACAGTGACATACCGGGACTCCCAAATTCACCCCTCCACTTT. Translated: CANSDIPGLPNSPLHF.

This rearrangement joins TRBV5-6 to TRBJ1-5; D is undetermined. V was shortened by 0 bases and J by 7 bases, with 8 bases between the two germline ends. The germline gives CDR1 SGHDT, CDR2 YYEEEE. CDR3 length: 13 amino acids. In DNA, the CDR3 is TGTGCCAGCAGCTTGGCGGGCGGGCAGCCCCAGCATTTT. Amino acids: CASSLAGGQPQHF.

This rearrangement joins TRBV7-2 to TRBJ2-5; 8 nucleotides match TRBD2. The CDR3 is made up of 16 amino acids. Germline trimming cut 0 bases from V and 4 bases from J; bases unmatched to any gene: 7. CDR1 and CDR2 (germline): SGHTA, FQGNSA. The DNA of the CDR3 is TGTGCCAGCAGCTTAGCCCGGGGGGGGATCGCAGAGACCCAGTACTTC. It codes for CASSLARGGIAETQYF.

The chain couples TRBV11-2 to TRBJ2-1, with 8 bases fitting TRBD2. CDR1 SGHAT and CDR2 FQNNGV come from the germline V gene. Germline trimming cut 3 bases from V and 5 bases from J; bases unmatched to any gene: 3. The CDR3 spans 14 residues. CDR3 DNA: TGTGCCAGCAGCTTGGCGGGGGGAAACAATGAGCAGTTCTTC. Translated: CASSLAGGNNEQFF.

Concerning this clone itself: The sample has other DNA sequences that encode this CDR3 too. This chain joins TRBV12-3 or TRBV12-4 and TRBJ1-6, with D maybe TRBD1 (6 bases). V lost 3 bases to trimming and J lost 10 bases, with 10 bases between them. The CDR3 spans 13 residues. CDR3 loop: CASSLTGDSPLHF. CDR3 coding DNA: TGTGCCAGCAGTTTGACAGGAGACTCACCCCTCCACTTT.

The chain uses TRBV6-1 and TRBJ2-2; 9 nucleotides line up with TRBD2. The junction had 1 base not matched to a gene; V was cut back by 2 bases and J by 6 bases. This CDR3 is built from 14 residues. Per the germline V gene, CDR1 is MNHNS and CDR2 is SASEGT. The CDR3 DNA sequence: TGTGCCAGCAGTGAACTAGCGGGGCCCGGGGAGCTGTTTTTT. Protein sequence: CASSELAGPGELFF.

The chain links TRBV27 to TRBJ2-7; 9 bases match TRBD1. The CDR3 is 13 residues long. Trimming removed 4 bases from V and 4 bases from J; junction bases left unmatched: 2. CDR1 and CDR2 (germline): MNHEY, SMNVEV (reference sequence). In DNA, the CDR3 is TGTGCCAGCAGTTCCGGGACAGGGTACGAGCAGTACTTC. Translation gives CASSSGTGYEQYF.

V gene TRBV6-6 combines with J gene TRBJ1-5, with D maybe TRBD1 (5 bases). Germline-derived CDR1 and CDR2 are MNHNY and SVGAGI (reference sequence). CDR3 size: 15 residues. Deletions cut 5 bases from V and 5 bases from J, with 16 bases between. The CDR3: CASSRPGGEDQPQHF. Here the CDR3 DNA reads TGTGCCAGCAGTCGCCCTGGGGGGGAGGATCAGCCCCAGCATTTT.